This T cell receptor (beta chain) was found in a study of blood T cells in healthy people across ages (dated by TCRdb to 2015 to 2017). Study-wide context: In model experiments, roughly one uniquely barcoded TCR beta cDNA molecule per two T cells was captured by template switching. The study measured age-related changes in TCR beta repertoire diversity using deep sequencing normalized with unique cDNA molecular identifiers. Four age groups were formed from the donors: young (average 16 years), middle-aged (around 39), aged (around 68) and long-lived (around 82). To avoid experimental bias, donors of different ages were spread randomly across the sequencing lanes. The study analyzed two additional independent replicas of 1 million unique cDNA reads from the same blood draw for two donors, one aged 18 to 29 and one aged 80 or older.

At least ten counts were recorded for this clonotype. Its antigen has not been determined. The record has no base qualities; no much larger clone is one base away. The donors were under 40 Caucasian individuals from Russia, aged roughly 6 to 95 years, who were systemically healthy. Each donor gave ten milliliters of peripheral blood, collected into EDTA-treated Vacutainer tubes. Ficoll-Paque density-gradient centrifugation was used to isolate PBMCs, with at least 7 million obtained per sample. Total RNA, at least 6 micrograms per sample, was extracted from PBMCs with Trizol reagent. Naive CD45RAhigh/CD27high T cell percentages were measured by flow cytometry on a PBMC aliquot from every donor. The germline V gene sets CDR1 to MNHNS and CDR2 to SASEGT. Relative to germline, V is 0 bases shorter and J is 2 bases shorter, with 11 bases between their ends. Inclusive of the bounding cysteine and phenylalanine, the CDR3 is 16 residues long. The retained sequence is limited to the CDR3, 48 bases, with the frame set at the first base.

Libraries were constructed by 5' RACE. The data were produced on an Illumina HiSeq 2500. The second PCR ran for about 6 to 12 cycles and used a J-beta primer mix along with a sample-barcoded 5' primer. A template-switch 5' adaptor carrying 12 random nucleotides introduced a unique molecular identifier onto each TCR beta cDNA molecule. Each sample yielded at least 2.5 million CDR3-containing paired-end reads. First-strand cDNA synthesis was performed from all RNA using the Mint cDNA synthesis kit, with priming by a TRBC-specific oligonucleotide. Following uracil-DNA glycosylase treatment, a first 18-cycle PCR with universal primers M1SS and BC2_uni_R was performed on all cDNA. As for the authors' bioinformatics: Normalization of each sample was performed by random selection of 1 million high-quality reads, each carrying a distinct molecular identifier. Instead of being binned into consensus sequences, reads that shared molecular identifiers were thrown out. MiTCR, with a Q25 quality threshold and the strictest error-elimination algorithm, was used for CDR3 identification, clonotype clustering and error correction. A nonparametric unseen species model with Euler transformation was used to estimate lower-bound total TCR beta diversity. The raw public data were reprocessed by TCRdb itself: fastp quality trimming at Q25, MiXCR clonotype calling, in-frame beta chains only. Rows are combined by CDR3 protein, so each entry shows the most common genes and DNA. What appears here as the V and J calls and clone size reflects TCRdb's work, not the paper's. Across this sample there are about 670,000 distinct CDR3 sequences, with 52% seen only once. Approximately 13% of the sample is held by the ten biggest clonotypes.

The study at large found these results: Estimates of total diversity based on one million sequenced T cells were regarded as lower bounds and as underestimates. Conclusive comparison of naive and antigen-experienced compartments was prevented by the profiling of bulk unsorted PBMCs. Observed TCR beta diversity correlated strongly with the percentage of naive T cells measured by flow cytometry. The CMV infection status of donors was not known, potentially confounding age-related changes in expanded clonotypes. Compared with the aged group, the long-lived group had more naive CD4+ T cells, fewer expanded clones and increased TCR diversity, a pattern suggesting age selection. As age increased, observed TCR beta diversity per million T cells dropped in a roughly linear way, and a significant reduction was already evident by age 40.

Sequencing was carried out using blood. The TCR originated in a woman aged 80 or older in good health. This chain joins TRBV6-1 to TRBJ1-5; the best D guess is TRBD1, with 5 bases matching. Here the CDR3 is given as CASSEAEGAGNQPQHF. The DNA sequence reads TGTGCCAGCAGTGAAGCCGAAGGGGCAGGCAATCAGCCCCAGCATTTT.